This passage covers 8 T cell receptor beta chains from one sample sequenced in a study of cytomegalovirus exposure and HLA in healthy donors. PCR was performed using 60 Vbeta and 13 Jbeta primers. The protocol was immunoSEQ multiplex PCR, while the TCRdb copy is restricted to in-frame clones and leaves out a portion. The sample holds around 190,000 clones, about 80% seen once. The source material was PBMCs. The source of these receptors is a woman aged 25-40 years in good health and CMV-seropositive.

This rearrangement joins TRBV6-1 to TRBJ1-1; no clear D gene. The CDR3 contains 14 residues. Germline CDR1 is MNHNS and CDR2 is SASEGT. V lost 1 base to trimming and J lost 2 bases, with 8 bases between them. The CDR3 DNA is TGTGCCAGCAGTGAAGGGCCCCTCAACACTGAAGCTTTCTTT. Translating gives CASSEGPLNTEAFF.

The rearrangement links TRBV2 to TRBJ2-1; no clear D. The CDR3 covers 15 residues. The germline V and J ends were trimmed by 5 bases and 6 bases, with 17 bases remaining between them. Germline V gene sequence: CDR1 SNHLY, CDR2 FYNNEI. CDR3 nucleotides: TGTGCCAGCAGTTACCGAACCTTGCGTGGCAATGAGCAGTTCTTC. It codes for CASSYRTLRGNEQFF. The full variable domain, its missing parts supplied by reference TRBV2 and TRBJ2-1, is EPEVTQTPSHQVTQMGQEVILRCVPISNHLYFYWYRQILGQKVEFLVSFYNNEISEKSEIFDDQFSVERPDGSNFTLKIRSTKLEDSAMYFCASSYRTLRGNEQFFGPGTRLTVL.

The chain recombines TRBV30 with TRBJ2-7; 7 bases are shared with TRBD1. The CDR3 contains 16 residues. Germline CDR1 and CDR2: GTSNPN and SVGIG (reference sequence). V gave up 1 base and J gave up 3 bases; unmatched junction bases: 12. DNA of the CDR3: TGTGCCTGGAGTGCAGTAAGAGACAGGGCTTACTACGAGCAGTACTTC. Translated, it gives CAWSAVRDRAYYEQYF.

The V call is TRBV6-1, the J call TRBJ2-7, with D unclear. V was trimmed by 4 bases and J by 4 bases, leaving 8 bases between them. CDR1 MNHNS and CDR2 SASEGT come from the germline V gene. The CDR3 covers 12 residues. CDR3 nucleotide sequence: TGTGCCAGCAGTGGGCCGATTTACGAGCAGTACTTC. It translates to CASSGPIYEQYF.

This clone was observed a few times. CDR3 loop: CASSQERDSFYGYTF. DNA for the CDR3: TGTGCCAGCAGCCAAGAAAGGGACAGCTTCTATGGCTACACCTTC. V usage is TRBV4-2 and J usage is TRBJ1-2; TRBD1 aligns across 7 bases. Germline lookup yields CDR1 LGHNA and CDR2 YNFKEQ. This CDR3 is 15 amino acids long. Trimming removed 0 bases from V and 4 bases from J; junction bases left unmatched: 5.

A few counts support this clone. The chain uses TRBV18 and TRBJ2-5; the D is unclear. Germline CDR1 and CDR2: KGHSH and LQKENI. V dropped 3 bases and J dropped 5 bases, with 13 bases sitting between them. CDR3 size: 14 residues. This CDR3 reads CASSPAGGGETQYF. CDR3 DNA: TGTGCCAGCTCACCTGCAGGTGGTGGGGAGACCCAGTACTTC. Full variable domain (missing parts from reference TRBV18 and TRBJ2-5): NAGVMQNPRHLVRRRGQEARLRCSPMKGHSHVYWYRQLPEEGLKFMVYLQKENIIDESGMPKERFSAEFPKEGPSILRIQQVVRGDSAAYFCASSPAGGGETQYFGPGTRLLVL.

CDR3 loop: CASSLRRVRSANTGELFF. CDR3 bases: TGTGCCAGCAGCTTAAGGAGGGTCCGGAGCGCGAACACCGGGGAGCTGTTTTTT. The J gene is TRBJ2-2, the V gene TRBV7-9, with D tentatively TRBD2 (6 bases). V lost 2 bases and J 0 bases, leaving 16 bases between the germline ends. The CDR3 totals 18 residues. Germline V gene sequence: CDR1 SEHNR, CDR2 FQNEAQ (reference sequence).

The gene calls are TRBV4-3 and TRBJ1-4; TRBD1 might be the D (5 bases). The CDR3 runs to 17 residues. V was trimmed by 0 bases and J by 5 bases, leaving 16 bases between them. Germline V gives CDR1 LGHNA, CDR2 YSLEER. The CDR3 nucleotides read TGCGCCAGCAGCCAAGATCTAGGAGGGACTCCCAATGAAAAACTGTTTTTT. Residues: CASSQDLGGTPNEKLFF.